One and the same sample provided the 9 T cell receptor beta chains below, sequenced in a study of CD8 T cells in Susac syndrome. Reverse transcription of about 0.45 to 1 ug RNA was carried out with random hexamers. MiXCR, run by TCRdb on the immunoSEQ multiplex PCR reads, gives a single entry per CDR3 protein. The sample has about 300,000 distinct CDR3 sequences, 70% to 90% seen once. The sample was CD8+ T cells from PBMCs. The receptor source for this set is a human donor with multiple sclerosis.

The V gene is TRBV9, the J gene TRBJ2-5; TRBD2 matches at 11 bases. V lost 4 bases, J lost 2 bases, and 22 bases stayed unmatched. Germline V CDR1 and CDR2: SGDLS, YYNGEE. The CDR3 spans 21 residues. The CDR3 region has the DNA TGTGCCAGCAGCCATCCTTCCCACCTCACTAGCGGGAGAATTGTTCAAGAGACCCAGTACTTC. It codes for CASSHPSHLTSGRIVQETQYF.

The chain uses TRBV5-4 and TRBJ2-1; perhaps TRBD1 as D (6 bases). Germline V CDR1 and CDR2: SGHNT, YYREEE (reference sequence). The CDR3 runs 13 residues. Trimming removed 5 bases at V and 5 bases at J, with 11 bases between. CDR3 DNA sequence: TGTGCCAGCAGAGTGACAGGCGACAATGAGCAGTTCTTC. It encodes CASRVTGDNEQFF. The variable domain in full, completed from reference TRBV5-4 and TRBJ2-1, reads ETGVTQSPTHLIKTRGQQVTLRCSSQSGHNTVSWYQQALGQGPQFIFQYYREEENGRGNFPPRFSGLQFPNYSSELNVNALELDDSALYLCASRVTGDNEQFFGPGTRLTVL.

This sequence joins TRBV4-3 and TRBJ1-2, with 7 positions matching TRBD1. Trimming cost V 0 bases and J 3 bases; bases outside gene matches: 10. Germline lookup yields CDR1 LGHNA and CDR2 YSLEER. The length of the CDR3 is 17 residues. In DNA form, the CDR3 reads TGCGCCAGCAGCCAAGATGGGAGGGCAGGGGGTGACTATGGCTACACCTTC. Translated: CASSQDGRAGGDYGYTF.

This clonotype is a singleton in its sample. The J gene is TRBJ2-3, the V gene TRBV10-2, with 7 bases aligning to TRBD1. V was pared by 3 bases and J by 4 bases, with 1 base of the junction left unmatched. CDR3 length: 13 residues. The germline CDR1 and CDR2 sequences are WSHSY and SAAADI. In nucleotides, the CDR3 is TGCGCCAGCAGTGAAGGGACAGCAGATACGCAGTATTTT. Translation: CASSEGTADTQYF.

The chain couples TRBV11-2 to TRBJ2-7; 12 bases are shared with TRBD2. In germline, CDR1 is SGHAT, CDR2 FQNNGV. V shed 2 bases and J 0 bases; nucleotides not matched to a gene: 5. This CDR3 is 17 amino acids long. DNA of the CDR3: TGTGCCAGCAGCTTAAAGGGACTAGCGGGCTTCTCCTACGAGCAGTACTTC. It codes for CASSLKGLAGFSYEQYF. Full variable domain (outside the CDR3, taken from reference TRBV11-2 and TRBJ2-7): EAGVAQSPRYKIIEKRQSVAFWCNPISGHATLYWYQQILGQGPKLLIQFQNNGVVDDSQLPKDRFSAERLKGVDSTLKIQPAKLEDSAVYLCASSLKGLAGFSYEQYFGPGTRLTVT.

The chain has TRBV6-5 and TRBJ2-2, with D unclear. V lost 7 bases and J 3 bases, leaving 12 bases between the germline ends. Germline CDR1 reads MNHEY; CDR2 reads SVGAGI. This CDR3 spans 14 amino acids. CDR3 bases: TGTGCCAGCACCCCCGGACCCTACACCGGGGAGCTGTTTTTT. Translated, it gives CASTPGPYTGELFF.

There are a few counts of this clonotype. J is TRBJ1-1 and V is TRBV11-2, with unresolved D. Germline V gene sequence: CDR1 SGHAT, CDR2 FQNNGV. CDR3 size: 12 residues. The V end lost 3 bases, the J end lost 0 bases, and 2 bases lay between the germline ends. The CDR3 nucleotides read TGTGCCAGCAGCTTTATGAACACTGAAGCTTTCTTT. Translated, it gives CASSFMNTEAFF.

The chain employs TRBV5-5 and TRBJ1-2; no clear D. Germline V CDR1 and CDR2: SGHKS, YYEKEE (reference sequence). The ends were cut back, 0 bases at V and 6 bases at J, with 12 bases in the middle. The CDR3 contains 14 residues. In nucleotides, the CDR3 is TGTGCCAGCAGCTTGGTGTTCACTGGGGATGGCTACACCTTC. Protein sequence: CASSLVFTGDGYTF.

The V gene is TRBV6-2 or TRBV6-3, the J gene TRBJ2-3; 9 bases agree with TRBD2. CDR1 and CDR2 (germline): MNHEY, SVGEGT. The CDR3 sequence is 17 residues long. The junction had 7 bases not matched to a gene; V was cut back by 0 bases and J by 3 bases. The CDR3 protein is CASSYSFPGLATDTQYF. Written as DNA, the CDR3 is TGTGCCAGCAGTTACTCCTTTCCGGGACTAGCAACAGATACGCAGTATTTT.